This T cell receptor (beta chain) was observed in a study of blood T cell repertoires in COVID-19. Study summary: From the United States, Italy and Spain came samples of acute and convalescent COVID-19.

The ends were cut back, 7 bases at V and 5 bases at J, with 21 bases in the middle. The CDR3 is 15 residues long. Germline CDR1 and CDR2: SGHRS and YFSETQ. Some clones are missing from TCRdb's copy, which holds only in-frame ones; the method was immunoSEQ multiplex PCR. The repertoire consists of roughly 200,000 clones, with 65% to 90% occurring once and the leading ten covering around 5.2%. Sequenced material: PBMCs or T cells enriched from blood (not recorded which). The chain links TRBV5-1 to TRBJ2-5; TRBD1 is a possible D gene (8 bases). The clonotype comes from a woman aged 55-69 years with acute COVID-19. The CDR3 protein is CASSSGQGKLETQYF. CDR3 DNA: TGCGCCAGCTCTAGCGGACAGGGAAAATTGGAGACCCAGTACTTC.